This T cell receptor (beta chain) was retrieved from a study of cytomegalovirus exposure and HLA in healthy donors. Overall study findings and caveats: The listing of 150 to 200 TCR beta chains classed them as cytomegalovirus-associated. A classifier reportedly called cytomegalovirus status with high sensitivity and specificity. Other equally common chains were less clonally expanded than HLA-associated TCR beta chains, a later analysis showed.

PCR was performed using 60 Vbeta and 13 Jbeta primers. Profiled with immunoSEQ multiplex PCR; TCRdb holds only in-frame clones, not every one. The sample shows approximately 110,000 clones, approximately 72% of them seen only once. Regarding this clone: The target antigen is unknown.

There are 14 residues in the CDR3. V was pared by 0 bases and J by 1 base, with 6 bases between. CDR1 and CDR2 from the germline V gene are MGHRA and YSYEKL. The chain has TRBV4-1 and TRBJ1-1; D unresolved. Sequenced: PBMCs. The clonotype originates from a woman aged 40 to 55 in good health and CMV-seropositive. This chain's CDR3 is CASSQDRGNTEAFF. Written as DNA, the CDR3 is TGCGCCAGCAGCCAAGATCGCGGGAACACTGAAGCTTTCTTT.